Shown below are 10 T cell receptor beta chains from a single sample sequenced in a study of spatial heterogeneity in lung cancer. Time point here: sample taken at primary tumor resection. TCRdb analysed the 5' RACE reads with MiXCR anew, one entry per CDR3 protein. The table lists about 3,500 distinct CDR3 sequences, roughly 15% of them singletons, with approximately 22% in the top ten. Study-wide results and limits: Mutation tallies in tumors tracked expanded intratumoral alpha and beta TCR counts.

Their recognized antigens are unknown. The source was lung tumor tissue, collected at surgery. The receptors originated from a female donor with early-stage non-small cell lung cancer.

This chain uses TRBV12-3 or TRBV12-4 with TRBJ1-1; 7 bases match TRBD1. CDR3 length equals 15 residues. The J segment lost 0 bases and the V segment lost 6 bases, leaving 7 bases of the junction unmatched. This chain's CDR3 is CASSLRGQVNTEAFF. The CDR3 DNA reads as TGTGCCAGCAGCCTAAGAGGACAGGTGAACACTGAAGCTTTCTTT.

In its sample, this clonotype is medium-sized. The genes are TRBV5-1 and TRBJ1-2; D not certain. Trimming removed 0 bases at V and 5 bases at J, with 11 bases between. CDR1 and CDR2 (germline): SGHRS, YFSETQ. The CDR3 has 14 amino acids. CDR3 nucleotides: TGCGCCAGCAGCTTGGACGGGCTACCTTATGGCTACACCTTC. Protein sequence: CASSLDGLPYGYTF.

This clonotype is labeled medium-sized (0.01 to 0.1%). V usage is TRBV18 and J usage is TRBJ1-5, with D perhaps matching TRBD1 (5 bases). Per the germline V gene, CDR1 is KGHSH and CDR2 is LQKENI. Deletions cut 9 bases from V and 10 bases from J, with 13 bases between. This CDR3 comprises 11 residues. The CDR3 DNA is TGTGCCAGTCGGCAGGGAGGCCCCCAGCATTTT. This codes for CASRQGGPQHF.

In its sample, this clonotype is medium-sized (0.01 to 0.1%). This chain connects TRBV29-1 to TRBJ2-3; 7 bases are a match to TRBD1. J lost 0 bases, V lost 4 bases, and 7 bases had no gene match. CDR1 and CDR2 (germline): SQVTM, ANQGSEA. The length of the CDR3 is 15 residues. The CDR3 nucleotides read TGCAGCGTTGCTACAGGGGTTCACAGCACAGATACGCAGTATTTT. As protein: CSVATGVHSTDTQYF.

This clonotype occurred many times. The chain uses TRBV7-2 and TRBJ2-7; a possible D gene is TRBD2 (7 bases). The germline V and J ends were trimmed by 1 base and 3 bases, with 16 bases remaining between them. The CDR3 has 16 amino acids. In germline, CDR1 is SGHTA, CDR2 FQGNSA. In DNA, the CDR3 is TGTGCCAGCAGCTTAGTTGCCGGCGGGGGCATCTACGAGCAGTACTTC. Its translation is CASSLVAGGGIYEQYF.

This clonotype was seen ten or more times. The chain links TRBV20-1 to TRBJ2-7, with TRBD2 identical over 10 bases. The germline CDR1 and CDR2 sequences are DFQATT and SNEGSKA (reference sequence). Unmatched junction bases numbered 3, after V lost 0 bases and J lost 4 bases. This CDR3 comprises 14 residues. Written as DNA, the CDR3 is TGCAGTGCTAGAGAAGCGGGGGGGCGGTACGAGCAGTACTTC. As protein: CSAREAGGRYEQYF.

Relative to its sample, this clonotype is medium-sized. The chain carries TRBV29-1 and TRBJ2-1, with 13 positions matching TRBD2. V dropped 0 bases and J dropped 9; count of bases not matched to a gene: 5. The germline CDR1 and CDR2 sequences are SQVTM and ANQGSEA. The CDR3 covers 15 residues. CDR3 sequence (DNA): TGCAGCGTTGAAGACCCGGGACTAGCGGGGAGTGAGCAGTTCTTC. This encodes CSVEDPGLAGSEQFF.

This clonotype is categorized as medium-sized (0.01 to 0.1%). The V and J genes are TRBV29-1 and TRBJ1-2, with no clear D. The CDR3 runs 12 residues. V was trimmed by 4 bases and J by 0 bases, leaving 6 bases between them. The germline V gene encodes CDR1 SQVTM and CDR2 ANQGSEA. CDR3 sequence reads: CSVVGANYGYTF. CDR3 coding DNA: TGCAGCGTTGTTGGGGCTAACTATGGCTACACCTTC.

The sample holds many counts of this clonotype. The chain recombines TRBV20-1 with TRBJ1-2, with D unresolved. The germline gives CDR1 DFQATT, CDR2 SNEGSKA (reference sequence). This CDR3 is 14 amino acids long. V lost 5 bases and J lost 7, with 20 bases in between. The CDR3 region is CSALDPMDSGGYTF. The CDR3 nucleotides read TGCAGTGCTCTCGATCCGATGGACTCCGGTGGCTACACCTTC.

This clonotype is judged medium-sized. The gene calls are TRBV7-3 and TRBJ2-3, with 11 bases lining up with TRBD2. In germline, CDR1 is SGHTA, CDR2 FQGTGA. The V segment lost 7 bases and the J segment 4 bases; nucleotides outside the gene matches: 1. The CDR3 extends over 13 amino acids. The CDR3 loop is CASTTSGADTQYF. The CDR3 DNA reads TGTGCCAGCACGACTAGCGGGGCAGATACGCAGTATTTT.